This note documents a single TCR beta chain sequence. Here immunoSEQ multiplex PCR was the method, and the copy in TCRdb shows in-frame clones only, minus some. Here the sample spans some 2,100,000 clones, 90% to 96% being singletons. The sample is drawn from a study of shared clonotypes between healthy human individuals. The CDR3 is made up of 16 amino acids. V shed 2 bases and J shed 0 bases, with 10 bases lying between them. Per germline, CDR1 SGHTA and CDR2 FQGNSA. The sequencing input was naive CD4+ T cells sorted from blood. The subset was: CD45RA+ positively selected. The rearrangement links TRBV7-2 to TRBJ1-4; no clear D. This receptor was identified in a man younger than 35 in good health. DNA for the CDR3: TGTGCCAGCAGCTTACAAAACGTCGCAACTAATGAAAAACTGTTTTTT. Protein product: CASSLQNVATNEKLFF.